This TCR beta chain was observed in a study of T cell responses to AZD1222 COVID-19 vaccine. Study results and limitations: With two AZD1222 doses given, Spike-specific TCR breadth and depth both rose.

With respect to this clone: Its antigen is currently unknown.

Clones were sequenced by immunoSEQ multiplex PCR, and TCRdb holds only the in-frame ones, with some missing. The data show 95,000 to 150,000 clones, 85% to 95% seen once. V shed 3 bases and J 3 bases; nucleotides not matched to a gene: 2. Germline V gene sequence: CDR1 SGHNT, CDR2 YENEEA. The CDR3 runs to 15 residues. Source: peripheral blood, taken 28 days after the second AZD1222 dose. The sequence was collected from an adult who received the AZD1222 COVID-19 vaccine. V gene TRBV11-3 combines with J gene TRBJ2-3; TRBD2 matches 11 bases. In DNA, the CDR3 is TGTGCCAGCAGCTTCACTAGCGGGGGTACAGATACGCAGTATTTT. Translation gives CASSFTSGGTDTQYF.